Sequencing of this T cell receptor beta chain was carried out in a study of PD-1 blockade in classical Hodgkin lymphoma (dated by TCRdb to between 2020 and 2021). About the study as a whole: Nivolumab dosing was 3 mg/kg intravenously every 2 weeks, continuing until either disease progression or unacceptable toxicity. To define a peripheral blood immune signature of response to PD-1 blockade in classical Hodgkin lymphoma, the study combined TCR beta sequencing with CyTOF. What the research found in general, with its limitations: Trial patients achieving complete response had baseline diversity similar to newly diagnosed patients, whereas partial responders and progressors had significantly lower diversity. Patients starting nivolumab less than 1 year after ASCT had lower diversity and were excluded from later analyses to avoid confounding by immune reconstitution. Newly diagnosed patients were reported to have lower baseline TCR diversity than healthy donors, and relapsed/refractory patients were reported to have lower baseline TCR diversity still. By C4D1, a significant rise was seen in CD4+ TCR diversity but not in CD8+ TCR diversity (p=0.0027 vs p=0.16), and the rise was most apparent among complete responders (p=0.02). Only a single clinical trial cohort was studied, and what caused the repertoire differences, possibly disease activity or prior therapy, remained undefined.

Genomic DNA was extracted with the Qiagen DNeasy kit from unsorted PBMCs and from negatively selected CD4+ and CD8+ fractions. Amplification of TCR beta CDR3 regions was done by immunoSEQ multiplex PCR with primers that anneal to V and J segments. A synthetic immune receptor repertoire was used to minimize amplification bias, and any residual bias was removed computationally once sequencing was done. The authors' pipeline ran thus. Custom Python scripts were used to quantify repertoire diversity as the Shannon entropy index. Unsorted, CD4+ and CD8+ repertoires were analyzed separately, except for combined analyses in which CD4+ and CD8+ sequences were merged in silico. A clone counted as expanded when the clone's frequency after treatment rose at least 2-fold relative to C1D1, and clones undetected at baseline were given a pseudocount of 0.5. Singleton clones were defined as clones with 0 or 1 copy at C1D1, and non-singleton clones were defined as clones with 2 or more copies. Clones expanded in unsorted samples were annotated as CD4+, CD8+ or unknown by matching protein sequences in sorted samples from the same patient. Wilcoxon tests were applied to paired samples to test diversity changes from C1D1 to C4D1. The clones in this table, taken by TCRdb from immuneACCESS, are in-frame only. Not every clone is retained; where verified, under half of the shortfall comes from an unresolved V gene, and the cause of the rest is unknown. V, J and clone size derive from that table, while D and trimming were established from the DNA sequence. In all, the sample holds roughly 140,000 clones, and nearly 80% of those were seen once. The ten largest clones represent roughly a tenth of the sample.

Read against the paper, the sample's time point label means: cycle 2 day 1 (C2D1) of nivolumab. Every trial patient had relapsed after autologous stem cell transplantation, and cohorts A, B and C differed in prior brentuximab vedotin exposure. A total of more than 55 patients with relapsed/refractory classical Hodgkin lymphoma made up the trial cohort, and each patient's best overall response was complete response, partial response or progressive disease. Single-agent nivolumab was administered to trial patients in the multi-cohort phase II CheckMate 205 trial. Best overall response was determined by an independent review committee according to the 2007 International Working Group response criteria. Trial PBMCs were collected immediately before nivolumab initiation (C1D1) and during therapy at cycle 2 day 1 and cycle 4 day 1. Peripheral blood was collected in 8 mL Vacutainer Cell Preparation Tubes, from which PBMCs were isolated by centrifugation and then cryopreserved.

With regard to this clone: Its antigen is unknown. No much larger clone exists at a distance of one base, and base qualities are not known.

From cysteine to phenylalanine, the CDR3 is 13 amino acids long. Only the CDR3 portion is preserved as DNA: 39 bases, with reading frame beginning at the first base. CDR1 and CDR2 (MDHEN, SYDVKM) derive from the germline V gene. V loses 6 bases of germline sequence and J loses 2 bases, and the interval between the two ends is 10 bases. The rearrangement combines TRBV28 with TRBJ1-2, with the D gene call left open. The specimen was peripheral blood mononuclear cells (PBMCs), collected before the second cycle of nivolumab. This clonotype was sampled from a human donor with classical Hodgkin lymphoma. CDR3 protein: CASSPVGNYGYTF. The sequenced DNA is TGTGCCAGCAGCCCCGTGGGGAACTATGGCTACACCTTC.